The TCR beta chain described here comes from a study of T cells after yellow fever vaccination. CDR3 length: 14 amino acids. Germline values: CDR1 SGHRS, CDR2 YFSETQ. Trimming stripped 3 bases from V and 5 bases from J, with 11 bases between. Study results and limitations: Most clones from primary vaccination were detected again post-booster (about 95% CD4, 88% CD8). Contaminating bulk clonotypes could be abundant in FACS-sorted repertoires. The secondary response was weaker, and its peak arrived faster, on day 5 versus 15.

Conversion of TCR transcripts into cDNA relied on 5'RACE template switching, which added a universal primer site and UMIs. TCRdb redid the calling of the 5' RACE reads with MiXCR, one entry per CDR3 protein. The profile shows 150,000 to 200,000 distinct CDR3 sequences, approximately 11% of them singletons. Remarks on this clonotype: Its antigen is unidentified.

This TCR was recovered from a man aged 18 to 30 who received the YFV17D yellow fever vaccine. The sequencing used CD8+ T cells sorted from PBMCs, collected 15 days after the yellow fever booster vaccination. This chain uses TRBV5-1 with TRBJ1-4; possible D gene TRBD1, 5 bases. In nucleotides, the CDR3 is TGCGCCAGCAGCTGGGAGGGGCTGAATGAAAAACTGTTTTTT. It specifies CASSWEGLNEKLFF.